What follows are 11 T cell receptor beta chains derived from one specimen sequenced in a study of T cell responses to AZD1222 COVID-19 vaccine. Here immunoSEQ multiplex PCR was the method, and the copy in TCRdb shows in-frame clones only, minus some. The sample holds around 190,000 clones; 80% to 90% are singletons and the top ten take about 9.9%. This specimen was peripheral blood, taken 28 days after the second AZD1222 dose. The receptors here all came from an adult who received the AZD1222 COVID-19 vaccine.

The chain uses TRBV5-1 and TRBJ1-1; D is unresolved. The germline gives CDR1 SGHRS, CDR2 YFSETQ. The CDR3 contains 15 residues. The V end lost 0 bases, the J end lost 1 base, and 10 bases lay between the germline ends. The CDR3 DNA follows: TGCGCCAGCAGCTTGGAGGCAGGAACGAACACTGAAGCTTTCTTT. Translated, it gives CASSLEAGTNTEAFF.

This chain uses TRBV2 with TRBJ1-2, with no clear D. This CDR3 is built from 12 residues. Germline V gene sequence: CDR1 SNHLY, CDR2 FYNNEI. V gave up 9 bases and J gave up 6 bases, with 14 bases separating them. This CDR3 is CASAGRSNGYTF. CDR3 nucleotides: TGTGCCAGTGCCGGGCGGAGTAATGGCTACACCTTC.

The CDR3 DNA sequence: TGCGCCAGCCGGGACTGGGAAGAGACCCAGTACTTC. Its translation: CASRDWEETQYF. The genes are TRBV5-1 and TRBJ2-5; D is perhaps TRBD2 (6 bases). Deletions cut 7 bases from V and 3 bases from J, with 10 bases between. In germline, CDR1 is SGHRS, CDR2 YFSETQ. The CDR3 is 12 amino acids.

This chain links TRBV5-1 with TRBJ2-1; no clear D. Germline V gene sequence: CDR1 SGHRS, CDR2 YFSETQ. This CDR3 spans 13 amino acids. V shed 2 bases and J shed 8 bases, with 11 bases lying between them. The chain's CDR3 is CASSFGMNYEQFF. CDR3 sequence (DNA): TGCGCCAGCAGCTTTGGGATGAACTATGAGCAGTTCTTC.

The chain uses TRBV30 and TRBJ1-1; D is unclear. Germline V CDR1 and CDR2: GTSNPN, SVGIG (reference sequence). CDR3 size: 12 residues. V was shortened by 1 base and J by 1 base, with 4 bases between the two germline ends. The CDR3 nucleotides are TGTGCCTGGAGTGGCCGGAACACTGAAGCTTTCTTT. Translating it yields CAWSGRNTEAFF.

This chain links TRBV9 with TRBJ2-2, with D perhaps TRBD1 (6 bases). This CDR3 contains 16 residues. Germline loops: CDR1 SGDLS, CDR2 YYNGEE. V lost 4 bases to trimming and J lost 2 bases, with 15 bases between them. CDR3 sequence reads: CASSPSPDSNTGELFF. The CDR3 DNA reads as TGTGCCAGCAGCCCGAGCCCGGACAGCAACACCGGGGAGCTGTTTTTT.

The chain is built from TRBV5-1 and TRBJ1-3, with 8 bases matching TRBD1. The ends lost 6 bases at V and 4 bases at J; junction bases unmatched: 15. There are 17 residues in the CDR3. Germline V lookup: CDR1 SGHRS, CDR2 YFSETQ. The CDR3 here is CASTRTGNNFGGNTIYF. CDR3 coding DNA: TGCGCCAGCACTCGGACAGGGAACAACTTCGGAGGAAACACCATATATTTT.

The V call is TRBV6-1, the J call TRBJ1-6; D unclear. Between the trimmed V and J ends, which lost 2 bases and 0 bases, there was a span of 14 bases. CDR3 size: 18 residues. Germline-derived CDR1 and CDR2 are MNHNS and SASEGT. The CDR3 loop is CASSEFGSPYSYNSPLHF. CDR3 nucleotide sequence: TGTGCCAGCAGTGAATTTGGGTCGCCATACTCCTATAATTCACCCCTCCACTTT.

In the case of this clone: One end of the junction does not line up with germline, which may come from a read error. V usage is TRBV12-3 or TRBV12-4 and J usage is TRBJ1-2; D remains unclear. CDR3 length: 12 residues. The CDR3 spells CASSLNYPHHLW. As DNA, the CDR3 is TGTGCCAGCAGTCTCAATTACCCCCACCACTTATGG.

This clone was counted only a few times. The chain couples TRBV15 to TRBJ1-3; no reliable D call. The V end lost 0 bases, the J end lost 0 bases, and 9 bases lay between the germline ends. The CDR3 spans 16 residues. Looked up from germline, CDR1 is LNHNV and CDR2 is YYDKDF (reference sequence). The DNA for the CDR3 is TGTGCCACCAGCAGAGAAAGGGCAAGCTCTGGAAACACCATATATTTT. Translated: CATSRERASSGNTIYF.

The chain joins TRBV30 to TRBJ2-6; maybe TRBD1 (6 bases). The V end lost 2 bases, the J end lost 0 bases, and 14 bases lay between the germline ends. This CDR3 has 17 residues. Germline CDR1 is GTSNPN and CDR2 is SVGIG (reference sequence). The CDR3 loop is CAWSHETGNSGANVLTF. In DNA form, the CDR3 reads TGTGCCTGGAGTCACGAGACAGGTAACTCTGGGGCCAACGTCCTGACTTTC.